What follows are 10 T cell receptor beta chains derived from one specimen sequenced in a study of beta chain features in type 1 diabetes. General study findings and limits: Shortening of TCRB CDR3s, moderate but significant, appeared in all four CD4+ subsets of Type 1 diabetes patients.

All of the isolated RNA was reverse transcribed, so expressed TCRB transcripts were sequenced. The method was immunoSEQ multiplex PCR; TCRdb's version includes in-frame clones alone and lacks a portion of them. The data contain under 400,000 clones, roughly 12% of them singletons. Their antigens remain unidentified. Sequenced sample: naive CD4+ T cells from blood. These receptors all come from a woman younger than 30 with type 1 diabetes.

The chain joins TRBV4-1 to TRBJ2-3; D may be TRBD2 (6 bases). The V end lost 3 bases, the J end lost 4 bases, and 8 bases lay between the germline ends. Germline V gene data show CDR1 as MGHRA and CDR2 as YSYEKL. The CDR3 consists of 13 residues. The CDR3 protein is CASSHTGADTQYF. In nucleotides, the CDR3 is TGCGCCAGCAGCCACACGGGGGCAGATACGCAGTATTTT.

The gene calls are TRBV5-1 and TRBJ2-1, with 13 positions matching TRBD2. Germline CDR1 and CDR2: SGHRS and YFSETQ. This CDR3 has 15 amino acids. The ends lost 2 bases at V and 9 bases at J; junction bases unmatched: 5. The CDR3 DNA sequence: TGCGCCAGCAGCTTCGGGACTAGCGGGATTATTGAGCAGTTCTTC. This gives the protein CASSFGTSGIIEQFF.

This clone was observed a handful of times. The sample carries other DNA sequences with the same CDR3. This chain uses TRBV4-3 with TRBJ2-7; 11 nucleotides line up with TRBD2. Germline values: CDR1 LGHNA, CDR2 YSLEER. The CDR3 runs to 16 residues. Trimming removed 3 bases from V and 0 bases from J; junction bases left unmatched: 4. Written as DNA, the CDR3 is TGCGCCAGCAGCCATACCGGGACTAGCGGCTCCTACGAGCAGTACTTC. Residues: CASSHTGTSGSYEQYF.

This clone has just a few counts. The chain combines TRBV5-6 with TRBJ1-1; D is uncertain. V was clipped by 4 bases and J by 1 base, with 17 bases between them. The CDR3 runs 16 residues. Germline-derived CDR1 and CDR2 are SGHDT and YYEEEE. The CDR3 coding sequence is TGTGCCAGCAGCACCCTGTGGCGGGGAGCGAACACTGAAGCTTTCTTT. It is translated as CASSTLWRGANTEAFF.

V and J are TRBV30 and TRBJ2-1; perhaps TRBD1 as D (6 bases). This CDR3 has 13 amino acids. Germline V lookup: CDR1 GTSNPN, CDR2 SVGIG (reference sequence). V was shortened by 0 bases and J by 9 bases, with 12 bases between the two germline ends. Written as DNA, the CDR3 is TGTGCCTGGAGTGTACTGGGGGCGGCTGAGCAGTTCTTC. Translating gives CAWSVLGAAEQFF.

Only a few counts were recorded for this clone. J is TRBJ2-1 and V is TRBV6-1; D gene uncertain. The germline gives CDR1 MNHNS, CDR2 SASEGT. This CDR3 has 12 amino acids. Deletions cut 4 bases from V and 6 bases from J, with 7 bases between. The DNA of the CDR3 is TGTGCCAGCAGTGTGTCGGTCAATGAGCAGTTCTTC. It codes for CASSVSVNEQFF.

A few counts support this clone. J is TRBJ2-3 and V is TRBV19, with 11 bases lining up with TRBD2. There are 19 residues in the CDR3. The V and J ends lost 1 base and 3 bases, in that order; junction bases with no gene match: 12. Germline CDR1 is LNHDA and CDR2 is SQIVND (reference sequence). The CDR3 region is CASSIAFALAGGLTDTQYF. For the CDR3, the DNA is TGTGCCAGTAGTATAGCATTCGCGCTAGCGGGGGGCTTGACAGATACGCAGTATTTT.

The genes are TRBV5-6 and TRBJ2-1, with 7 bases that match TRBD2. This CDR3 is built from 14 residues. CDR1 SGHDT and CDR2 YYEEEE come from the germline V gene. The junction had 4 bases not matched to a gene; V was cut back by 2 bases and J by 5 bases. The CDR3 DNA is TGTGCCAGCAGCTTACGGGGGGTACACAATGAGCAGTTCTTC. This sequence encodes CASSLRGVHNEQFF. Full variable domain (rest looked up from reference TRBV5-6 and TRBJ2-1): DAGVTQSPTHLIKTRGQQVTLRCSPKSGHDTVSWYQQALGQGPQFIFQYYEEEERQRGNFPDRFSGHQFPNYSSELNVNALLLGDSALYLCASSLRGVHNEQFFGPGTRLTVL.

CDR3 in DNA: TGTGCCAGCAGCCGAAGCCGGGATGAAGAGACCCAGTACTTC. This encodes CASSRSRDEETQYF. The rearrangement links TRBV7-2 to TRBJ2-5; tentative D call: TRBD2 (5 bases). Germline V gene lookup returns CDR1 SGHTA and CDR2 FQGNSA. The CDR3 runs to 14 residues. Trimming took off 5 bases at V and 3 bases at J, with 13 bases between the two ends. Full variable domain (remainder filled in from reference TRBV7-2 and TRBJ2-5): GAGVSQSPSNKVTEKGKDVELRCDPISGHTALYWYRQSLGQGLEFLIYFQGNSAPDKSGLPSDRFSAERTGGSVSTLTIQRTQQEDSAVYLCASSRSRDEETQYFGPGTRLLVL.

This clone was detected a few times. V and J are TRBV7-2 and TRBJ1-5; TRBD1 is a possible D gene (5 bases). Germline-derived CDR1 and CDR2 are SGHTA and FQGNSA. The CDR3 extends over 12 amino acids. Between the trimmed V and J ends, which lost 8 bases and 3 bases, there was a span of 8 bases. The CDR3 loop is CASGASNQPQHF. The CDR3 coding sequence is TGTGCCAGCGGGGCCTCCAATCAGCCCCAGCATTTT.